This T cell receptor (beta chain) was sequenced for a study of blood T cell repertoires in COVID-19. Sequenced by immunoSEQ multiplex PCR; TCRdb stores in-frame clones only, minus some. The sample holds 400,000 or so clones, 80% to 90% seen once. This clone was seen once. This CDR3 spans 16 amino acids. Losses at the gene ends were 6 bases for V and 3 bases for J; bases not matched to a gene: 7. The germline CDR1 and CDR2 sequences are LGHDT and YNNKEL (reference sequence). The chain recombines TRBV3-1 (or the pseudogene TRBV3-2) with TRBJ1-3, with 11 bases aligning to TRBD1. The sequence was obtained from a man aged 18 to 30 with COVID-19, enrolled during active disease. Sequencing was carried out using peripheral blood. CDR3 in DNA: TGTGCCAGCAGACTATCGGGACAGGGGGATGGAAACACCATATATTTT. Its translation is CASRLSGQGDGNTIYF.